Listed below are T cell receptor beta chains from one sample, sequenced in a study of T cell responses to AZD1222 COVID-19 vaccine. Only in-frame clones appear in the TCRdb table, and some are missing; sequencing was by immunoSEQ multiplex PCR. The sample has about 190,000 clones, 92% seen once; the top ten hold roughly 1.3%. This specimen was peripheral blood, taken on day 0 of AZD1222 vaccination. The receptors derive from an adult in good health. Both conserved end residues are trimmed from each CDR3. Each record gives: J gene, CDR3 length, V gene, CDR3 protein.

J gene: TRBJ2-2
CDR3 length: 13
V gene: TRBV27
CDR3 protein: ASSWNRPNTGELF

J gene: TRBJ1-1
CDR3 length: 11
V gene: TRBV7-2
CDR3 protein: ASRSTMNTEAF

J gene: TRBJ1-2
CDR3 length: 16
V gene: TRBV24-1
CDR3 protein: ATSDSAGGQENRRGYT

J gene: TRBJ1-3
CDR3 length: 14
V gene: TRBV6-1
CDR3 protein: ASSVGDRTSGNTIY

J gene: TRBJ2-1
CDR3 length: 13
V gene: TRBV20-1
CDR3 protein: SASIGTGAVNEQF

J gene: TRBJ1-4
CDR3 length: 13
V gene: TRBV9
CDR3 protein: ASSVNSVPREKLF

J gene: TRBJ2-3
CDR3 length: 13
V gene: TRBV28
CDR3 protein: ASSFQGRGRDTQY

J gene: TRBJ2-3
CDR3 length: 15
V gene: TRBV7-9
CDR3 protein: ASSPGVGAFHTDTQY

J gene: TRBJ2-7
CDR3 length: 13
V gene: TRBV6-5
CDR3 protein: ASSPRTSNAYEQY

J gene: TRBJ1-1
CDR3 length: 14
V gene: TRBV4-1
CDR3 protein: ASSHFRTGALGGAF

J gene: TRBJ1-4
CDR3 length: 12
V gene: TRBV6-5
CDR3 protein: ASSTVAGYEKLF

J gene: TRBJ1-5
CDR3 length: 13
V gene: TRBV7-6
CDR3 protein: ASSPDSFSNQPQH

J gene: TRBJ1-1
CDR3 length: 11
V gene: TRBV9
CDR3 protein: ASSATPYTEAF

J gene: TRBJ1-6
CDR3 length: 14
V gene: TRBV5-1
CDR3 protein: ASSPATEIYNSPLH

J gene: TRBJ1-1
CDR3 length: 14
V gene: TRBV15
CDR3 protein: ATSRVGAGQWTEAF

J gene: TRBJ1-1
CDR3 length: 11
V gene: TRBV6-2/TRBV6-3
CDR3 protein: ASSYSWNTEAF

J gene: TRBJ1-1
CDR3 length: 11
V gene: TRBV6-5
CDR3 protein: ASSYRGGVGLV

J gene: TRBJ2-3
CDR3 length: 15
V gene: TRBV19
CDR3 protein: ASSQLAGGSLSSTQY

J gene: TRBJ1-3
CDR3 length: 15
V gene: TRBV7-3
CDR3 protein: ASSLFGQGSSGNTIY

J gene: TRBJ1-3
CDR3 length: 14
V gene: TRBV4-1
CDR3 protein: ASSQTSSYSGNTIY

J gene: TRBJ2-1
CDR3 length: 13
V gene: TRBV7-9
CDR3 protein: ASSLLAGAPNEQF

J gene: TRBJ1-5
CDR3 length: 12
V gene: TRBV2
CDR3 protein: ASSPGRVNQPQH

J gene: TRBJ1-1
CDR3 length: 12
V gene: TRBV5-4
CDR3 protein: ASSPTGGYTEAF

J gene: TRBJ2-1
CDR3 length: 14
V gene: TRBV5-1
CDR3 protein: ASSPPVAGTYNEQF

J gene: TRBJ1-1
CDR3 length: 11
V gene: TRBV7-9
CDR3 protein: ASSFDRDTEAF

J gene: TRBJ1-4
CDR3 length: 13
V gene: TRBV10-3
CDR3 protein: AIKDSGGQSEKLF

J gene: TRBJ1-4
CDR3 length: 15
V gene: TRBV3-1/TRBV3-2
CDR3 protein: ASSYQTGGSTNEKLF

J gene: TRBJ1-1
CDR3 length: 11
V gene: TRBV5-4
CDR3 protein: ASSLQGNTEAF

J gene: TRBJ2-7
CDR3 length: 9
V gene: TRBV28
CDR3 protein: ASSLRREQY

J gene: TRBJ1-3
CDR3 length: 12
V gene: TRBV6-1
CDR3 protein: ASSEPGRGNTIY

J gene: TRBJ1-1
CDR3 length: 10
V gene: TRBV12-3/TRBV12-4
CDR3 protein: ASSLNQGRAF

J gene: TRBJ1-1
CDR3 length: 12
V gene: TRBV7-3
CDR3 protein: ASSLEGGSRQAF

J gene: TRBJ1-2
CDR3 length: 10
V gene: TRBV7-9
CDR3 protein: ASRGTPGGYT

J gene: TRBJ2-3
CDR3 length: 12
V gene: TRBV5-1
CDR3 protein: ASSGSGRTDTQY

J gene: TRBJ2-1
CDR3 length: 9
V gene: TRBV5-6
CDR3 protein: ASSLINEQF

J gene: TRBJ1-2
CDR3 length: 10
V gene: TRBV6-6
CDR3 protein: ASSYNRAQYT

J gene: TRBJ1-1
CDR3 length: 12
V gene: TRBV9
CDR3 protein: ASSRGPVNTEAF

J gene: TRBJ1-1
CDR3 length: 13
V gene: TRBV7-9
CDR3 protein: ASSLDVTGYTEAF

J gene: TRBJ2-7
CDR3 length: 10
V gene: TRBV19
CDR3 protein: ASSLLSGEQY

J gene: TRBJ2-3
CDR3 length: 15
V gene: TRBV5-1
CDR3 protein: ASSLVGSSGGLDTQY

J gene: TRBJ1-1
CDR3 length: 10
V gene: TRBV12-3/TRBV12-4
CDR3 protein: ASSSRHTEAF

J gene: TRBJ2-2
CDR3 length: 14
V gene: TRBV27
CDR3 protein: ASTQRGGWNTGELF

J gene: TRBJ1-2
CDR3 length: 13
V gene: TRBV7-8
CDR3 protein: ASSSQGSLNYGYT

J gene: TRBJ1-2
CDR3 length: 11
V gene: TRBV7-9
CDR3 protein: ASSRDSEVGYT

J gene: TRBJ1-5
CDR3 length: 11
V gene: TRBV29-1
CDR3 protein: SVVGTGSQPQH

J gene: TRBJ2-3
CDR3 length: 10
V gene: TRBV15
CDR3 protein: ATSRGGDTQY